A selection of T cell receptor beta chains follows, all from one sample in a study of OX40 agonist ivuxolimab in advanced cancers. The assay was immunoSEQ multiplex PCR, and TCRdb's table has in-frame clones only and misses some. The data contain about 52,000 clones, roughly 91% of them seen just once; the ten biggest clones take up around 25%. The sample was CD4+ or CD8+ T cells sorted from blood, taken in a trial of the OX40 agonist ivuxolimab. These receptors came from an adult with an advanced solid tumor such as melanoma, head and neck, liver or kidney cancer. The CDR3 runs from the conserved cysteine through the conserved F or W. A D gene is named only where the DNA matches it firmly. Only part of the rows carry a size: once, few, many, or a class if the clone is expanded.

>NA|14|TRBV19|NA|TRBJ2-7
TGTGCCAGTAGTATAGGGGGCAACTCCTACGAGCAGTACTTC
CASSIGGNSYEQYF
>NA|15|TRBV11-2|many|TRBJ1-2
TGTGCCAGCGCATTAAGTGTATCGGGTTACGGTGGCTACACCTTC
CASALSVSGYGGYTF
>NA|16|TRBV7-9|NA|TRBJ2-1
TGTGCCAGCAGCTTAGCGATTAGCGAACCGACCTATGAGCAGTTCTTC
CASSLAISEPTYEQFF
>NA|14|TRBV13|NA|TRBJ2-1
TGTGCCAGCAGCTTAAGACAGCCTTACAATGAGCAGTTCTTC
CASSLRQPYNEQFF
>TRBD2|15|TRBV27|NA|TRBJ2-1
TGTGCCAGCAGTCCCAGCGGGAGCTCCTACAATGAGCAGTTCTTC
CASSPSGSSYNEQFF
>NA|16|TRBV6-5|NA|TRBJ2-7
TGTGCCAGCAGTTACTCGGCCGGGACAAGACCCTACGAGCAGTACTTC
CASSYSAGTRPYEQYF
>NA|13|TRBV19|NA|TRBJ1-1
TGTGCCAGTAGTATTTGGGGGAACACTGAAGCTTTCTTT
CASSIWGNTEAFF
>NA|15|TRBV7-9|NA|TRBJ1-5
TGTGCCAGCAGCCCACTTGTTCAGGGCGGACAGCCCCAGCATTTT
CASSPLVQGGQPQHF
>NA|13|TRBV6-6|NA|TRBJ1-5
TGTGCCAGCAGTTACTCGGCCGGGGAACCCCAGCATTTT
CASSYSAGEPQHF
>NA|15|TRBV6-5|NA|TRBJ2-5
TGTGCCAGCAGTTATTATTCAGGGACGCAAGAGACCCAGTACTTC
CASSYYSGTQETQYF
>TRBD2|13|TRBV27|NA|TRBJ2-1
TGTGCCAGCAGTTTGGCGGGAGTCGGCGAGCAGTTCTTC
CASSLAGVGEQFF
>TRBD1|15|TRBV28|NA|TRBJ2-5
TGTGCCAGCAGTCGAGCGGGACAGGGGGTAGAGACCCAGTACTTC
CASSRAGQGVETQYF
>NA|16|TRBV5-1|NA|TRBJ2-2
TGCGCCAGCAGCTTGTATCCTGGACTGAACACCGGGGAGCTGTTTTTT
CASSLYPGLNTGELFF
>NA|13|TRBV25-1|NA|TRBJ1-2
TGTGCCAGCATCGGGGGTCCTAACTATGGCTACACCTTC
CASIGGPNYGYTF